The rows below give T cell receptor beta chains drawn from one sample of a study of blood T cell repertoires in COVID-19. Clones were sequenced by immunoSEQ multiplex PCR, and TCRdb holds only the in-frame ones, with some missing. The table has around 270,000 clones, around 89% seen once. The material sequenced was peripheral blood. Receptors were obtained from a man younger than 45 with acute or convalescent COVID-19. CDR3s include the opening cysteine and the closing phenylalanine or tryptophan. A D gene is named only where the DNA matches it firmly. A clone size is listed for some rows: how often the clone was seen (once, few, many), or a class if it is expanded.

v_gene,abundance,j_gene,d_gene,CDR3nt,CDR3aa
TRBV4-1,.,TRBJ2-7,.,TGCGCCAGCAGCCTACCAGGAACTTCCTACGAGCAGTACTTC,CASSLPGTSYEQYF
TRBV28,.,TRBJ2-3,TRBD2,TGTGCCAGCAGTTCTTGGGGGAGGGGTACGGATACGCAGTATTTT,CASSSWGRGTDTQYF
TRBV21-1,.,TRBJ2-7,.,TGTGCCAGCAGCAAAGGTCAGGGGGCCATTTCCTACGAGCAGTACTTC,CASSKGQGAISYEQYF
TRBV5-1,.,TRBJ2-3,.,TGCGCCAGCAGCAGGTGGGAGTCCGATACGCAGTATTTT,CASSRWESDTQYF
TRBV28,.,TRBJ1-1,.,TGTGCCAGCACCCCTCTTAACACTGAAGCTTTCTTT,CASTPLNTEAFF
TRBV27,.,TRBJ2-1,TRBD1,TGTGCCAGCAGTCGCGACAGGGACAATGAGCAGTTCTTC,CASSRDRDNEQFF
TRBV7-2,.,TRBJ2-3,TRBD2,TGTGCCAGCAGCATTACGGGACTAGCGACGACAGATACGCAGTATTTT,CASSITGLATTDTQYF
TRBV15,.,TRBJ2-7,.,TGTGCCACCAGCAGAGACAGGAATCTCGTGGAAGAGCAGTACTTC,CATSRDRNLVEEQYF
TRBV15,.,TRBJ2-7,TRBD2,TGTGCCACCAGCAGGACTAGCGGTCCCTCCTACGAGCAGTACTTC,CATSRTSGPSYEQYF
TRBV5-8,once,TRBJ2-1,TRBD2,TGTGCCAGCAGCTGGGGGGGAAATGAGCAGTTCTTC,CASSWGGNEQFF
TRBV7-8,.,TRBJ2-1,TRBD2,TGTGCCAGCAGCTTCGGGACTAATATTCGAAATGAGCAGTTCTTC,CASSFGTNIRNEQFF
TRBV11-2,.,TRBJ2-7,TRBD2,TGTGCCAGCAGCGAACAGCGGGAGACGGGCGAGCAGTACTTC,CASSEQRETGEQYF
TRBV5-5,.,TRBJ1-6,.,TGTGCCAGCAGCTTGGGTACAATCTATAATTCACCCCTCCACTTT,CASSLGTIYNSPLHF
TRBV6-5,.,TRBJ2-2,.,TGTGCCAGCAGTTACGCACAGATCAACACCGGGGAGCTGTTTTTT,CASSYAQINTGELFF
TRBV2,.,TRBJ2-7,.,TGTGCCGGAATCACAGGGACCTCCTACGAGCAGTACTTC,CAGITGTSYEQYF
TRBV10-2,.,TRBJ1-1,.,TGCGCCAGCAGTGGAGAGCGAAACACTGAAGCTTTCTTT,CASSGERNTEAFF
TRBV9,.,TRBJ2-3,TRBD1,TGTGCCAGCAGCTCCCGGACAGGAGAAGTTAGCACAGATACGCAGTATTTT,CASSSRTGEVSTDTQYF
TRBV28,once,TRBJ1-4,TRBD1,TGTGCCAGCAGTTTGGGAATCCCGGGACAGGATGAAAAACTGTTTTTT,CASSLGIPGQDEKLFF
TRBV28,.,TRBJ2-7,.,TGTGCCAGCAGTTTGGAGGGGCTTAAGTCTCCCTACGAGCAGTACTTC,CASSLEGLKSPYEQYF
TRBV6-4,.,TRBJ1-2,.,TGTGCCAGTTCCCCGGAGGGGACTAACTATGGCTACACCTTC,CASSPEGTNYGYTF
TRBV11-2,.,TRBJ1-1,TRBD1,TGTGCCAGCAGCCCTCAGGGGGCCCCGGCTTTCTTT,CASSPQGAPAFF
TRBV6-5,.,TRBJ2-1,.,TGTGCCAGCAGGGAGGGGGCGTTGGTCAATGAGCAGTTCTTC,CASREGALVNEQFF
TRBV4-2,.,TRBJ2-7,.,TGTGCCAGCAGCCGGGAGGGGGGCTACGAGCAGTACTTC,CASSREGGYEQYF
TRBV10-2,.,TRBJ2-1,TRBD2,TGCGCCAGCAGTGAAGCGGCGGGGGGACCCCGCTCCTACAATGAGCAGTTCTTC,CASSEAAGGPRSYNEQFF
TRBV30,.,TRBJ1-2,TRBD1,TGTGCCTGGGGACAGGGCGGTTCCGGCTACACCTTC,CAWGQGGSGYTF
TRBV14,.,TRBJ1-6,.,TGTGCCAGCAGCCAAGGACAAGGAAATTCACCCCTCCACTTT,CASSQGQGNSPLHF
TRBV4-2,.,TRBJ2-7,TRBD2,TGTGCCAGCAGCCAAGGAGCTAGCGGCTACGAGCAGTACTTC,CASSQGASGYEQYF
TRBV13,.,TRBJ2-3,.,TGTGCCAGCAGACACAAACAGGTTCCAGATACGCAGTATTTT,CASRHKQVPDTQYF
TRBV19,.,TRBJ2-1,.,TGTGCCAGTATGCGGCTTGGTGACTACAATGAGCAGTTCTTC,CASMRLGDYNEQFF
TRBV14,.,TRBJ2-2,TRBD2,TGTGCCAGCAGCTCCGCAGCGGGAGGGCCCGGGGAGCTGTTTTTT,CASSSAAGGPGELFF
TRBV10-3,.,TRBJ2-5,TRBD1,TGTGCCATCAGTGATCGAACAGGGGGCAAAGAGACCCAGTACTTC,CAISDRTGGKETQYF
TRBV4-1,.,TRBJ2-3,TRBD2,TGCGCCAGCAGCCGGGGACTAGCGGGGTTCACAGATACGCAGTATTTT,CASSRGLAGFTDTQYF
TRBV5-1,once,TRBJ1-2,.,TGCGCCAGCAGCCGTAGTCTTTCCAACGACTATGGCTACACCTTC,CASSRSLSNDYGYTF
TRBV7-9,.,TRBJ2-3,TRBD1,TGTGCCAGCAGCCCCGCGGACAGGGGGCGCACAGATACGCAGTATTTT,CASSPADRGRTDTQYF